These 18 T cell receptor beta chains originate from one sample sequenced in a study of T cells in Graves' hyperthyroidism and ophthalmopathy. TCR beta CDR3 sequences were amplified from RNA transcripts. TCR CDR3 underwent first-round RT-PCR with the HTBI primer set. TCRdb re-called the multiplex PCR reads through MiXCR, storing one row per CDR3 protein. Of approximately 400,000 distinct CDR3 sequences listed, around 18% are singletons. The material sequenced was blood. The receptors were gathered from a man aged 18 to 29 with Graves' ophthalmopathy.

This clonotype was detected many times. CDR3 coding DNA: TGTGCCAGCAGTCCGCGGGGCCTCGACACCGGGGAGCTGTTTTTT. This sequence encodes CASSPRGLDTGELFF. The chain couples TRBV28 to TRBJ2-2, with TRBD2 as a possible D gene (6 bases). Germline V gives CDR1 MDHEN, CDR2 SYDVKM. CDR3 length equals 15 residues. Trimming shortened V by 5 bases and J by 3 bases, and 13 bases separated the two germline ends. The full variable domain, completed using reference TRBV28 and TRBJ2-2, is DVKVTQSSRYLVKRTGEKVFLECVQDMDHENMFWYRQDPGLGLRLIYFSYDVKMKEKGDIPEGYSVSREKKERFSLILESASTNQTSMYLCASSPRGLDTGELFFGEGSRLTVL.

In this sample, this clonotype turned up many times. The CDR3 is CASQGTNTEAFF. The CDR3 DNA is TGTGCCAGCCAGGGGACCAACACTGAAGCTTTCTTT. The rearrangement joins TRBV10-3 to TRBJ1-1, with D tentatively TRBD1 (6 bases). V lost 10 bases to trimming and J lost 2 bases, with 11 bases between them. Looked up from germline, CDR1 is ENHRY and CDR2 is SYGVKD. The CDR3 length is 12 residues.

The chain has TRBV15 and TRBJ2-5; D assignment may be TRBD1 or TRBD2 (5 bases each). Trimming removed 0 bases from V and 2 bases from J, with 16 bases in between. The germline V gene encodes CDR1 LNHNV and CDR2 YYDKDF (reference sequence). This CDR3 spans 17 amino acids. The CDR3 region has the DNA TGTGCCACCAGCAGAGAAGTGTCCGGGGCCTTTCAAGAGACCCAGTACTTC. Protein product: CATSREVSGAFQETQYF.

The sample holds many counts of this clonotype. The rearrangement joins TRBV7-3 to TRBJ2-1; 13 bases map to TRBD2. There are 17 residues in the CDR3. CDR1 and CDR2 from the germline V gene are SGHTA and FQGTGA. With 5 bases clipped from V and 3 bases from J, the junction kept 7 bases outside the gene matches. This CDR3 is CASSPPGTSGDYNEQFF. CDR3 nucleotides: TGTGCCAGCAGCCCTCCTGGGACTAGCGGGGACTACAATGAGCAGTTCTTC.

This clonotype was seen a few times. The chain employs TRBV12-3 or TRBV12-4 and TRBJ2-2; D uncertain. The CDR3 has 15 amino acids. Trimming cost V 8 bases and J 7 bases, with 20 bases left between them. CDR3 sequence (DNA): TGTGCCAGCTCCTTGGATAGGTCGATCAGCGGGGAGCTGTTTTTT. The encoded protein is CASSLDRSISGELFF.

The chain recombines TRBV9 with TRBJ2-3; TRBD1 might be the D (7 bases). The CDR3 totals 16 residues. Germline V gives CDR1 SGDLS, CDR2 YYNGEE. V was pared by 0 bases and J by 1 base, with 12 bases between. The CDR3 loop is CASSVGGGGRTDTQYF. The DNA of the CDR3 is TGTGCCAGCAGCGTAGGCGGAGGGGGCCGCACAGATACGCAGTATTTT.

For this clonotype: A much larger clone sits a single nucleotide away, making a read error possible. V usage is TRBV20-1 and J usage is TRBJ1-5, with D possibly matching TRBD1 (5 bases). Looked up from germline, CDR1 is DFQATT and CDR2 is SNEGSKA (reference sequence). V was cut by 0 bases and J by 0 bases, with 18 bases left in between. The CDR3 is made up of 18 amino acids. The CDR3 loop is CSARDPRDDSHSNQPQHF. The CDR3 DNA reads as TGCAGTGCTAGAGATCCGAGGGACGACAGCCATAGCAATCAGCCCCAGCATTTT.

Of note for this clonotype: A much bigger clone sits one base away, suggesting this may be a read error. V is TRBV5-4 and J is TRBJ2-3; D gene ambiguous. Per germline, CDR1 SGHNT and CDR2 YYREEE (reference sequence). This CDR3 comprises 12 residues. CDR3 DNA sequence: TGTTCCAGCAGCTTCCACACAGATACGCAGTATTTT. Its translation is CSSSFHTDTQYF.

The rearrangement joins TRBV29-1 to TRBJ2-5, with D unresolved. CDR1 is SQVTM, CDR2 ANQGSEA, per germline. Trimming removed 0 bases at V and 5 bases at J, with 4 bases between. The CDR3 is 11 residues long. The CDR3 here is CSVEDLETQYF. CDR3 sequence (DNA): TGCAGCGTTGAAGATCTTGAGACCCAGTACTTC. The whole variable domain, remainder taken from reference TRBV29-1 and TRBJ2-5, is SAVISQKPSRDICQRGTSLTIQCQVDSQVTMMFWYRQQPGQSLTLIATANQGSEATYESGFVIDKFPISRPNLTFSTLTVSNMSPEDSSIYLCSVEDLETQYFGPGTRLLVL.

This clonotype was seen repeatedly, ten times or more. CDR3 sequence reads: CASSYVGSGELFF. CDR3 DNA: TGTGCCAGCAGTTACGTGGGGTCCGGGGAGCTGTTTTTT. The gene calls are TRBV6-6 and TRBJ2-2, with D unresolved. The V end was cut by 2 bases, the J end by 6 bases, with 7 bases between. Germline V gene lookup returns CDR1 MNHNY and CDR2 SVGAGI (reference sequence). The CDR3 is made up of 13 amino acids.

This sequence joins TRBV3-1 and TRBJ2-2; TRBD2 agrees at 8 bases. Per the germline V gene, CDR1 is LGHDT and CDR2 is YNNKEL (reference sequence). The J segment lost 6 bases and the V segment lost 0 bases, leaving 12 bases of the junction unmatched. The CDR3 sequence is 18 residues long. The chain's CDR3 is CASSQDYPGGGDAGELFF. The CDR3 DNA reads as TGTGCCAGCAGCCAAGACTACCCGGGGGGGGGAGACGCCGGGGAGCTGTTTTTT.

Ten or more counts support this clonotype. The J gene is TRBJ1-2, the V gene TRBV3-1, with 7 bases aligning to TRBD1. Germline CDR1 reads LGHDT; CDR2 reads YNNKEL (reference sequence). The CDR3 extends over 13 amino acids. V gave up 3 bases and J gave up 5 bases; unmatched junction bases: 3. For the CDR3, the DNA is TGTGCCAGCAGCCAGACAGGGCGGTATGGCTACACCTTC. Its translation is CASSQTGRYGYTF.

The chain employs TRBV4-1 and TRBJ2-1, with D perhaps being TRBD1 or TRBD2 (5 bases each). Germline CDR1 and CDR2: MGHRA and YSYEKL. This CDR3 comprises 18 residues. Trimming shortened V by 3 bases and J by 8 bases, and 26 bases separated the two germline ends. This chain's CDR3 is CASSQGVQFGRVRDEQFF. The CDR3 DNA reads TGCGCCAGCAGCCAGGGGGTTCAATTCGGTCGGGTCCGGGATGAGCAGTTCTTC.

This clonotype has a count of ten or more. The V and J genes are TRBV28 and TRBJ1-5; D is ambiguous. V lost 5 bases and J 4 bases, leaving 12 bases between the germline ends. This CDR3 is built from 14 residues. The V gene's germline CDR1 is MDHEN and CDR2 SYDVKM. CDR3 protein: CASSPVDGNQPQHF. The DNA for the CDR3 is TGTGCCAGCAGTCCAGTGGATGGGAATCAGCCCCAGCATTTT.

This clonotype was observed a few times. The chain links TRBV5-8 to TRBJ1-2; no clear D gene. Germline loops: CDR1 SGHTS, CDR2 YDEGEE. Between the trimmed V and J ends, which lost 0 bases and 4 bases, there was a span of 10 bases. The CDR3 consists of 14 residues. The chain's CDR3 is CASSLAPGIYGYTF. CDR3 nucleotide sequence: TGTGCCAGCAGCTTGGCCCCTGGAATCTATGGCTACACCTTC. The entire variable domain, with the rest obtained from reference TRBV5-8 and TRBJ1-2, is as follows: EAGVTQSPTHLIKTRGQQATLRCSPISGHTSVYWYQQALGLGLQFLLWYDEGEERNRGNFPPRFSGRQFPNYSSELNVNALELEDSALYLCASSLAPGIYGYTFGSGTRLTVV.

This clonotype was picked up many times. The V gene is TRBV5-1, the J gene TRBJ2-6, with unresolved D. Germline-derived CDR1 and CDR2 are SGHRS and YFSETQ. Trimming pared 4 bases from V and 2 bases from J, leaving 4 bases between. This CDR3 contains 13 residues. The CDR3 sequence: CASSPAGANVLTF. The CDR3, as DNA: TGCGCCAGCAGCCCTGCTGGGGCCAACGTCCTGACTTTC.

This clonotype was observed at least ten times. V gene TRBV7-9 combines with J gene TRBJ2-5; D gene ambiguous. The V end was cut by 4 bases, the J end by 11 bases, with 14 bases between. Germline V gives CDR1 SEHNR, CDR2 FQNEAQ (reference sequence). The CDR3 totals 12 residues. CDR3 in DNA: TGTGCCAGCAGCTGGGCAGAAGAGAAGCAGTACTTC. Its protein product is CASSWAEEKQYF.

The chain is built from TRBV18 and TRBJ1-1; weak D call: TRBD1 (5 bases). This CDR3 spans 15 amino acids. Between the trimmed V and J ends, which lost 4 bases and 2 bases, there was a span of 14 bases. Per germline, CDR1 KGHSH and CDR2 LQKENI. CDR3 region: CASSQGGGANTEAFF. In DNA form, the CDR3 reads TGTGCCAGCTCACAAGGCGGAGGGGCTAACACTGAAGCTTTCTTT.